Presented here are 29 T cell receptor beta chains from one specimen sequenced in a study of vaccination effects on CD4 cells after COVID-19. Profiled with immunoSEQ multiplex PCR; TCRdb holds only in-frame clones, not every one. This table has about 55,000 clones, under 70% appearing once. After expansion with viral peptide pools in the ViraFEST assay, antigen-specific CD4+ T cells were sequenced. Around day 10 of culture, CD4+ T cells were separated out. None of the vaccinated had previously contracted SARS-CoV-2, and their nucleocapsid antibodies tested negative. These receptors have no known antigen. Material: CD4+ T cells from PBMCs cultured with SARS-CoV-2 spike peptides, obtained before COVID-19 vaccination. These receptors were obtained from a human donor who received a COVID-19 vaccine.

The genes are TRBV19 and TRBJ2-2; D might be TRBD2 (7 bases). CDR1 and CDR2 (germline): LNHDA, SQIVND (reference sequence). V lost 3 bases, J lost 2 bases, and 13 bases lay in between. The CDR3 is made up of 16 amino acids. This CDR3 reads CASSMGGPLNTGELFF. CDR3 nucleotide sequence: TGTGCCAGTAGTATGGGGGGGCCCCTCAACACCGGGGAGCTGTTTTTT. Together with reference TRBV19 and TRBJ2-2, the CDR3 gives the full variable domain: DGGITQSPKYLFRKEGQNVTLSCEQNLNHDAMYWYRQDPGQGLRLIYYSQIVNDFQKGDIAEGYSVSREKKESFPLTVTSAQKNPTAFYLCASSMGGPLNTGELFFGEGSRLTVL.

The V gene is TRBV4-3, the J gene TRBJ2-7; tentatively, D is TRBD1 (5 bases). Trimming removed 2 bases from V and 1 base from J, with 12 bases in between. The CDR3 totals 15 residues. Looked up from germline, CDR1 is LGHNA and CDR2 is YSLEER. The DNA of the CDR3 is TGCGCCAGCAGCCAATCGAAGGGGTTATCCTACGAGCAGTACTTC. Amino acid sequence: CASSQSKGLSYEQYF.

The chain is built from TRBV5-1 and TRBJ2-1; D perhaps matches TRBD1 (5 bases). Trimming removed 1 base at V and 9 bases at J, with 11 bases between. The CDR3 contains 13 residues. The germline gives CDR1 SGHRS, CDR2 YFSETQ. In DNA, the CDR3 is TGCGCCAGCAGCTTGCTCGCAGGGTTTGAGCAGTTCTTC. This codes for CASSLLAGFEQFF.

The genes are TRBV9 and TRBJ2-1; 14 bases are a match to TRBD2. V trimming: 3 bases; J trimming: 7 bases; junction bases outside the gene matches: 3. Per germline, CDR1 SGDLS and CDR2 YYNGEE. This CDR3 has 15 amino acids. This CDR3 is CASSGLAGGLNEQFF. In nucleotides, the CDR3 is TGTGCCAGCAGCGGACTAGCGGGGGGGCTAAATGAGCAGTTCTTC.

The chain has TRBV27 and TRBJ2-7; no firm D call. V was shortened by 5 bases and J by 0 bases, with 14 bases between the two germline ends. The CDR3 is 15 amino acids. Germline CDR1 MNHEY, CDR2 SMNVEV (reference sequence). The CDR3 spells CASSPKRYVSYEQYF. Here the CDR3 DNA reads TGTGCCAGCAGTCCCAAACGCTACGTCTCCTACGAGCAGTACTTC.

V and J are TRBV19 and TRBJ1-1; tentative D call: TRBD1 (6 bases). The CDR3 consists of 16 residues. The V end was cut by 5 bases, the J end by 1 base, with 17 bases between. Germline V gene sequence: CDR1 LNHDA, CDR2 SQIVND (reference sequence). As DNA, the CDR3 is TGTGCCAGTAGTCTAGGACAGCGATGGGGGAACACTGAAGCTTTCTTT. As protein: CASSLGQRWGNTEAFF. Based on the CDR3 plus reference TRBV19 and TRBJ1-1, the full variable domain is DGGITQSPKYLFRKEGQNVTLSCEQNLNHDAMYWYRQDPGQGLRLIYYSQIVNDFQKGDIAEGYSVSREKKESFPLTVTSAQKNPTAFYLCASSLGQRWGNTEAFFGQGTRLTVV.

The rearrangement joins TRBV6-5 to TRBJ1-2; D is ambiguous. Germline loops: CDR1 MNHEY, CDR2 SVGAGI. Trimming cost V 6 bases and J 3 bases, with 8 bases left between them. This CDR3 region has 12 residues. CDR3 residues: CASSTGDYGYTF. The CDR3, as DNA: TGTGCCAGCAGCACTGGGGACTATGGCTACACCTTC.

The chain carries TRBV5-4 and TRBJ2-7; 9 positions match TRBD1. V was pared by 3 bases and J by 9 bases, with 4 bases of the junction left unmatched. Looked up from germline, CDR1 is SGHNT and CDR2 is YYREEE (reference sequence). This CDR3 has 12 amino acids. In nucleotides, the CDR3 is TGTGCCAGCAGCTACAGGGGGCTGGTGCAGTACTTC. This translates into CASSYRGLVQYF.

The J gene is TRBJ2-6, the V gene TRBV5-4; D is undetermined. The V end was cut by 0 bases, the J end by 1 base, with 11 bases between. The CDR3 spans 17 residues. Looked up from germline, CDR1 is SGHNT and CDR2 is YYREEE (reference sequence). The CDR3 loop reads CASSLDPRGSGANVLTF. The CDR3 nucleotides are TGTGCCAGCAGCTTGGACCCCCGAGGATCTGGGGCCAACGTCCTGACTTTC.

The rearrangement uses TRBV6-6 and TRBJ2-5; 14 positions agree with TRBD2. The CDR3 has 16 residues. Germline assignment: CDR1 MNHNY and CDR2 SVGAGI (reference sequence). After removal of 5 bases from V and 1 base from J, the junction contained 3 bases not matched to a gene. The CDR3 coding sequence is TGTGCCAGCAGTCAGACTAGCGGGAGGGCCCAAGAGACCCAGTACTTC. It is translated as CASSQTSGRAQETQYF.

The chain recombines TRBV6-5 with TRBJ2-4; D remains ambiguous. The CDR3 runs 14 residues. Trimming left V 6 bases short and J 0 bases short, with 9 bases between. Per the germline V gene, CDR1 is MNHEY and CDR2 is SVGAGI. CDR3 in amino acids: CASRGPLAKNIQYF. The CDR3 nucleotides read TGTGCCAGCAGAGGGCCCTTAGCCAAAAACATTCAGTACTTC.

The chain recombines TRBV7-3 with TRBJ1-1, with 7 bases that match TRBD1. V lost 3 bases, J lost 1 base, and 8 bases stayed unmatched. The germline CDR1 and CDR2 sequences are SGHTA and FQGTGA. The CDR3 length is 16 residues. This CDR3 is CASSFRAQGPNTEAFF. In DNA, the CDR3 is TGTGCCAGCAGCTTCAGGGCACAGGGGCCGAACACTGAAGCTTTCTTT.

As DNA, the CDR3 is TGTGCCAGCCAAGAACCGGGACAGGGTTTCACCGGGGAGCTGTTTTTT. Residues: CASQEPGQGFTGELFF. The chain employs TRBV9 and TRBJ2-2; 9 bases line up with TRBD1. This CDR3 has 16 residues. Unmatched junction bases numbered 11, after V lost 7 bases and J lost 4 bases. Germline CDR1 SGDLS, CDR2 YYNGEE.

This clone has just one count. This sequence joins TRBV30 and TRBJ1-1; 7 positions agree with TRBD1. J lost 1 base, V lost 2 bases, and 10 bases had no gene match. This CDR3 is built from 16 residues. Germline-derived CDR1 and CDR2 are GTSNPN and SVGIG (reference sequence). The CDR3 protein is CAWSPRGWGGNTEAFF. The CDR3 coding sequence is TGTGCCTGGAGTCCCAGGGGGTGGGGTGGGAACACTGAAGCTTTCTTT.

As concerns this clone: One end of the junction does not line up with germline, which may come from a read error. The chain carries TRBV2 and TRBJ1-1, with no clear D. Germline CDR1 is SNHLY and CDR2 is FYNNEI. This CDR3 region has 12 residues. CDR3 DNA: TGTGCCAGCCGTGAGCAGAACACTGAAGCTTTCTTT. Translation: CASREQNTEAFF.

The chain combines TRBV4-3 with TRBJ2-7; 8 nucleotides line up with TRBD1. This CDR3 contains 16 residues. The germline gives CDR1 LGHNA, CDR2 YSLEER. With 1 base clipped from V and 2 bases from J, the junction kept 7 bases outside the gene matches. The CDR3 DNA reads TGCGCCAGCAGCCAAGTCGTTGACAGGGGCCCCTACGAGCAGTACTTC. This sequence encodes CASSQVVDRGPYEQYF.

The chain combines TRBV11-2 with TRBJ2-7; D not certain. V was shortened by 8 bases and J by 0 bases, with 14 bases between the two germline ends. This CDR3 has 14 amino acids. CDR1 is SGHAT and CDR2 is FQNNGV in the germline V gene. The CDR3 coding sequence is TGTGCCAGCGGTATAGCCGCCAACTCCTACGAGCAGTACTTC. It yields the protein CASGIAANSYEQYF.

A single count supports this clone. The chain combines TRBV30 with TRBJ1-4, with D possibly TRBD1 on 6 matching bases. The CDR3 runs to 13 residues. Germline lookup yields CDR1 GTSNPN and CDR2 SVGIG (reference sequence). V was shortened by 8 bases and J by 5 bases, with 15 bases between the two germline ends. CDR3 region: CAQSGQFNEKLFF. For the CDR3, the DNA is TGTGCCCAATCAGGACAGTTCAATGAAAAACTGTTTTTT.

The V and J genes are TRBV7-2 and TRBJ2-1, with D uncertain. This CDR3 contains 13 residues. The V gene's germline CDR1 is SGHTA and CDR2 FQGNSA. V lost 5 bases and J lost 4, with 9 bases in between. The CDR3 spells CASSQTVYNEQFF. CDR3 DNA sequence: TGTGCCAGCAGCCAGACCGTATACAATGAGCAGTTCTTC.

V usage is TRBV27 and J usage is TRBJ1-2; 7 bases are a match to TRBD1. CDR3 size: 13 residues. CDR1 and CDR2 from the germline V gene are MNHEY and SMNVEV (reference sequence). With 6 bases clipped from V and 4 bases from J, the junction kept 5 bases outside the gene matches. CDR3 DNA: TGTGCCAGCAGCCCTCGGACAGGCTATGGCTACACCTTC. It translates to CASSPRTGYGYTF.

This clone came up once. The gene calls are TRBV28 and TRBJ2-1; D tentatively fits TRBD1 or TRBD2 (5 bases each). This CDR3 spans 14 amino acids. Trimming shortened V by 7 bases and J by 2 bases, and 12 bases separated the two germline ends. Germline V gene sequence: CDR1 MDHEN, CDR2 SYDVKM. The CDR3 sequence is CASTFGTTYNEQFF. The CDR3 nucleotides read TGTGCCAGCACCTTCGGGACCACCTACAATGAGCAGTTCTTC.

The rearrangement links TRBV6-5 to TRBJ1-5; D is ambiguous. The CDR3 extends over 13 amino acids. CDR1 MNHEY and CDR2 SVGAGI come from the germline V gene. V was pared by 1 base and J by 9 bases, with 10 bases between. CDR3 sequence (DNA): TGTGCCAGCAGTTACTTTAGCAGTTCGCCCCAGCATTTT. Its translation: CASSYFSSSPQHF.

The chain joins TRBV5-1 to TRBJ2-3; D is undetermined. The V end lost 0 bases, the J end lost 0 bases, and 8 bases lay between the germline ends. Germline lookup yields CDR1 SGHRS and CDR2 YFSETQ. The CDR3 extends over 15 amino acids. CDR3 sequence (DNA): TGCGCCAGCAGCTTGGCGGTCTTGAGCACAGATACGCAGTATTTT. This gives the protein CASSLAVLSTDTQYF.

This chain uses TRBV11-2 with TRBJ1-1; TRBD1 might be the D (5 bases). The V gene's germline CDR1 is SGHAT and CDR2 FQNNGV. The CDR3 loop spans 14 amino acids. V shed 1 base and J shed 3 bases, with 9 bases lying between them. CDR3 in amino acids: CASSLARQYTEAFF. In DNA form, the CDR3 reads TGTGCCAGCAGCTTAGCGAGACAGTACACTGAAGCTTTCTTT.

The chain is built from TRBV28 and TRBJ2-5, with 7 bases that match TRBD2. V gave up 3 bases and J gave up 5 bases; unmatched junction bases: 9. Germline values: CDR1 MDHEN, CDR2 SYDVKM. This CDR3 has 15 residues. CDR3 loop: CASSFIPGRPETQYF. CDR3 DNA sequence: TGTGCCAGCAGTTTCATCCCCGGGAGGCCGGAGACCCAGTACTTC.

The chain is built from TRBV5-5 and TRBJ1-5; no clear D. CDR3 size: 18 residues. Trimming left V 2 bases short and J 4 bases short, with 22 bases between. Germline values: CDR1 SGHKS, CDR2 YYEKEE (reference sequence). CDR3 region: CASSLLPGSLGENQPQHF. The CDR3 DNA is TGTGCCAGCAGCTTACTCCCCGGGTCCCTTGGGGAAAATCAGCCCCAGCATTTT.

V gene TRBV27 combines with J gene TRBJ2-2, with 11 nucleotides matching TRBD2. Germline V lookup: CDR1 MNHEY, CDR2 SMNVEV (reference sequence). This CDR3 is 14 amino acids long. The junction had 2 bases not matched to a gene; V was cut back by 6 bases and J by 5 bases. CDR3 DNA sequence: TGTGCCAGCAGACTAGCGGGAGTGACCGGGGAGCTGTTTTTT. Translation: CASRLAGVTGELFF.

Only one count was recorded for this clone. The chain employs TRBV7-3 and TRBJ2-3; TRBD2 agrees at 16 bases. The germline V gene has CDR1 SGHTA and CDR2 FQGTGA. V lost 5 bases to trimming and J lost 2 bases; unmatched junction nucleotides: 10. The CDR3 loop spans 19 amino acids. CDR3 DNA sequence: TGTGCCAGCAGCCGGGGACTAGCGGGGGGGGTTAGGCTCACAGATACGCAGTATTTT. Encoded protein: CASSRGLAGGVRLTDTQYF.

The chain links TRBV2 to TRBJ2-1, with 7 nucleotides matching TRBD2. V dropped 7 bases and J dropped 5; count of bases not matched to a gene: 2. Germline V gives CDR1 SNHLY, CDR2 FYNNEI. The CDR3 has 12 residues. The chain's CDR3 is CASKAGDNEQFF. DNA for the CDR3: TGTGCCAGCAAGGCGGGGGACAATGAGCAGTTCTTC. The whole variable domain, filled in from reference TRBV2 and TRBJ2-1, reads EPEVTQTPSHQVTQMGQEVILRCVPISNHLYFYWYRQILGQKVEFLVSFYNNEISEKSEIFDDQFSVERPDGSNFTLKIRSTKLEDSAMYFCASKAGDNEQFFGPGTRLTVL.